This TCR beta chain was captured by sequencing in a study of blood T cell repertoires in COVID-19. Study information: Acute and convalescent COVID-19 samples came from the United States, Italy and Spain.

Germline lookup yields CDR1 SEHNR and CDR2 FQNEAQ (reference sequence). V gave up 1 base and J gave up 1 base; unmatched junction bases: 0. CDR3 length: 14 residues. As regards this clone: This same CDR3 is encoded by further DNA sequences in the sample.

The protocol was immunoSEQ multiplex PCR, while the TCRdb copy is restricted to in-frame clones and leaves out a portion. The sample shows under 300,000 clones, about 90% of them seen only once. The TCR originated in a human donor in a cohort exposed to, infected with or recovered from COVID-19 (not recorded which). The donor label of this sample is uncertain. Input material: PBMCs or T cells enriched from blood (not recorded which). The chain uses TRBV7-9 and TRBJ1-1; 7 nucleotides align to TRBD1. The CDR3 loop is CASSLGTGNTEAFF. CDR3 DNA sequence: TGTGCCAGCAGCTTAGGGACAGGGAACACTGAAGCTTTCTTT.